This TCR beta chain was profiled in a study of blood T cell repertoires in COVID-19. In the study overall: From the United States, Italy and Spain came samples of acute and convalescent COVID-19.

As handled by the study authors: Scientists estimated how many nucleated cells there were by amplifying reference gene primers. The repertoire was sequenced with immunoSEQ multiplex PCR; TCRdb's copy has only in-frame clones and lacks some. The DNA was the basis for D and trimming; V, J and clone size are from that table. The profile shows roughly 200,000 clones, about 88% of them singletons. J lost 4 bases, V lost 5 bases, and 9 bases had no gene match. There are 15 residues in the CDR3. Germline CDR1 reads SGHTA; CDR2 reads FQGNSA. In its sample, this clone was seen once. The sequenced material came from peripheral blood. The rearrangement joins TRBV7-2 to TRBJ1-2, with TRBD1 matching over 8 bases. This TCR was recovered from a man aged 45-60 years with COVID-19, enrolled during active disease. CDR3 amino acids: CASSTTTGVGYGYTF. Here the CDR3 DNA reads TGTGCCAGCAGCACCACGACAGGGGTAGGCTATGGCTACACCTTC.